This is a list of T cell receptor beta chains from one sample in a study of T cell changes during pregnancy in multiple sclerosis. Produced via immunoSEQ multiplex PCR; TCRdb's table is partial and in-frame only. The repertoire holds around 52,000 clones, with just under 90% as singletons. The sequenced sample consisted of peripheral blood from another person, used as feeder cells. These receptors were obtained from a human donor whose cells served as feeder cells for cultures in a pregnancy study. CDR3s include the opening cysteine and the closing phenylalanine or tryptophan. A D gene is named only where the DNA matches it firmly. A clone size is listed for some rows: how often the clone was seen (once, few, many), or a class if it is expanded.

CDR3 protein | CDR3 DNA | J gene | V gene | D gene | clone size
CASSSYLAGGYNEQFF | TGTGCCAGCAGTTCCTATCTAGCGGGAGGTTACAATGAGCAGTTCTTC | TRBJ2-1 | TRBV27 | TRBD2 | NA
CAWSHEGGSKTQYF | TGTGCCTGGAGTCACGAGGGAGGGTCGAAGACCCAGTACTTC | TRBJ2-5 | TRBV30 | TRBD2 | NA
CASSQDGRTYEKLFF | TGCGCCAGCAGCCAAGACGGCAGAACCTATGAAAAACTGTTTTTT | TRBJ1-4 | TRBV4-3 | NA | medium-sized
CASSYPGTAGNTIYF | TGTGCCAGCAGCTACCCCGGGACAGCCGGAAACACCATATATTTT | TRBJ1-3 | TRBV7-8 | TRBD1 | NA
CASSPSQGGNYGYTF | TGTGCCAGCAGCCCCAGCCAGGGGGGCAACTATGGCTACACCTTC | TRBJ1-2 | TRBV28 | TRBD1 | once
CASSLMSVSYNEQFF | TGTGCCAGCAGTTTAATGTCAGTCTCCTACAATGAGCAGTTCTTC | TRBJ2-1 | TRBV27 | NA | once
CASQLVETQYF | TGTGCCAGCCAGTTGGTGGAGACCCAGTACTTC | TRBJ2-5 | TRBV7-9 | NA | NA
CASSFTGSEAFF | TGTGCCAGCAGTTTTACAGGGTCTGAAGCTTTCTTT | TRBJ1-1 | TRBV27 | NA | NA
CASSVAGQGSEAFF | TGTGCCAGCAGCGTAGCTGGGCAGGGGTCTGAAGCTTTCTTT | TRBJ1-1 | TRBV9 | NA | NA
CAISTIGNTEAFF | TGTGCCATCAGTACAATCGGGAACACTGAAGCTTTCTTT | TRBJ1-1 | TRBV10-3 | NA | NA
CAITQGFRNTEAFF | TGTGCCATCACCCAGGGGTTTCGGAACACTGAAGCTTTCTTT | TRBJ1-1 | TRBV10-3 | NA | NA
CASSVGVSGMETQYF | TGTGCCAGCAGCGTAGGTGTTAGCGGCATGGAGACCCAGTACTTC | TRBJ2-5 | TRBV9 | NA | NA
CASSPSDRLNTEAFF | TGTGCCAGCAGCCCTTCGGACAGGTTGAACACTGAAGCTTTCTTT | TRBJ1-1 | TRBV5-5 | TRBD1 | NA
CASSFGVENTIYF | TGTGCCAGCAGTTTTGGGGTGGAAAACACCATATATTTT | TRBJ1-3 | TRBV9 | NA | NA
CASSAQPGQGFGEQYF | TGTGCCAGCAGTGCTCAGCCAGGACAGGGATTTGGCGAGCAGTACTTC | TRBJ2-7 | TRBV6-4 | TRBD1 | NA
CASSPQVTNRKSYGYTF | TGTGCCAGTAGTCCACAAGTGACAAATCGAAAGAGCTATGGCTACACCTTC | TRBJ1-2 | TRBV19 | NA | once
CASSEARGRAFF | TGTGCCAGCAGCGAAGCAAGGGGGAGGGCTTTCTTT | TRBJ1-1 | TRBV9 | NA | NA
CASSPSGANTEAFF | TGTGCCAGCAGCCCCTCCGGGGCGAACACTGAAGCTTTCTTT | TRBJ1-1 | TRBV27 | NA | NA
CASAPTGTRQPQHF | TGTGCCAGCGCCCCGACAGGGACAAGGCAGCCCCAGCATTTT | TRBJ1-5 | TRBV7-8 | TRBD1 | NA
CASSADRVLTGELFF | TGTGCCAGCAGCGCGGACAGGGTTCTGACCGGGGAGCTGTTTTTT | TRBJ2-2 | TRBV7-6 | TRBD1 | NA
CASSEGGPKNSPLHF | TGCGCCAGCAGTGAGGGAGGGCCCAAAAATTCACCCCTCCACTTT | TRBJ1-6 | TRBV10-2 | NA | NA
CASSSGGGNQPQHF | TGTGCCAGCAGTTCGGGGGGCGGCAATCAGCCCCAGCATTTT | TRBJ1-5 | TRBV28 | NA | NA
CASSQDKGLSGNTIYF | TGCGCCAGCAGCCAAGACAAGGGGCTCTCTGGAAACACCATATATTTT | TRBJ1-3 | TRBV4-1 | NA | NA
CTSTVREYRSEQFF | TGCACCAGCACCGTTCGGGAGTATCGGAGCGAGCAGTTCTTC | TRBJ2-1 | TRBV1 | NA | NA
CASSLRTGRGTNEKLFF | TGTGCCAGCAGCTTACGGACAGGGAGAGGGACTAATGAAAAACTGTTTTTT | TRBJ1-4 | TRBV11-2 | TRBD1 | NA
CASSEARQGAGEAFF | TGTGCCAGCAGTGAAGCGAGACAGGGGGCTGGTGAAGCTTTCTTT | TRBJ1-1 | TRBV2 | TRBD1 | NA